This paragraph covers one T cell receptor (beta chain) sequence. The antigen is not known. TCRdb's table, derived via immunoSEQ multiplex PCR, lists solely in-frame clones and lacks some. The table lists 45,000 to 55,000 clones, about 85% of them singletons. The CDR3 extends over 12 amino acids. The germline V gene encodes CDR1 MDHEN and CDR2 SYDVKM. With 2 bases removed from V and 0 bases from J, the gap between germline ends came to 1 base. This entry comes from a study of OX40 agonist ivuxolimab in advanced cancers. The wider study: Cancers in dose escalation were hepatocellular, melanoma, renal cell and head and neck. Earlier treatment with anti-PD-1, anti-PD-L1 or anti-CTLA-4 was permitted, and 35% to 45% had received some.

Study outcomes and limitations: What antigens the expanded peripheral T cells recognized was never established.

Source: CD4+ or CD8+ T cells sorted from blood, taken in a trial of the OX40 agonist ivuxolimab. This clonotype was obtained from an adult with an advanced solid tumor such as melanoma, head and neck, liver or kidney cancer. The chain links TRBV28 to TRBJ1-2; D call uncertain. The chain's CDR3 is CASSLANYGYTF. The CDR3 bases are TGTGCCAGCAGTTTAGCTAACTATGGCTACACCTTC.